This T cell receptor beta chain was sequenced in a study of control samples from healthy donors and cancer patients. The protocol was immunoSEQ multiplex PCR, while the TCRdb copy is restricted to in-frame clones and leaves out a portion. The profile shows about 89,000 clones, over 65% of them singletons. Germline V gene sequence: CDR1 LNHDA, CDR2 SQIVND (reference sequence). This CDR3 contains 13 residues. V was shortened by 0 bases and J by 6 bases, with 8 bases between the two germline ends. Sequenced material: blood. This clonotype originated in a woman in her forties in good health. This chain joins TRBV19 and TRBJ1-1; perhaps TRBD1 as D (5 bases). The CDR3 protein is CASSIEGGSEAFF. The CDR3 nucleotides read TGTGCCAGTAGTATAGAGGGGGGGTCTGAAGCTTTCTTT.